This entry lists 18 T cell receptor beta chains sequenced from one sample in a study of blood T cell repertoires in COVID-19 (dated by TCRdb to about 2020). Receptor libraries were prepared by the immunoSEQ multiplex PCR assay. Here the immuneACCESS table is served through TCRdb, limited to in-frame sequences with V and J called. Missing clones are a known gap in these copies; in checked studies unresolved V genes cover under half, and the rest lacks a known reason. This sample lists 130,000 to 150,000 clones; about 91% were detected once. Around 0.91% of the sample belongs to the ten largest clones. Source material: peripheral blood. The receptors were gathered from a woman aged 45-65 years with acute or convalescent COVID-19.

This chain links TRBV7-9 with TRBJ2-7, with 7 bases lining up with TRBD1. Per the germline V gene, CDR1 is SEHNR and CDR2 is FQNEAQ (reference sequence). The CDR3 has 15 amino acids. V gave up 8 bases and J gave up 3 bases; unmatched junction bases: 13. Here the CDR3 DNA reads TGTGCCAGCGGCCGGGGACAGCCAAACCTCTACGAGCAGTACTTC. Encoded protein: CASGRGQPNLYEQYF.

This chain's CDR3 is CSVGTGATYNEQFF. The CDR3 nucleotides read TGCAGCGTGGGGACAGGGGCTACCTACAATGAGCAGTTCTTC. The V and J genes are TRBV29-1 and TRBJ2-1, with TRBD1 identical over 10 bases. Germline assignment: CDR1 SQVTM and CDR2 ANQGSEA. There are 14 residues in the CDR3. V was pared by 6 bases and J by 2 bases, with 4 bases of the junction left unmatched.

The chain joins TRBV6-5 to TRBJ2-1; possible D gene TRBD2, 5 bases. CDR3 length: 14 residues. Germline CDR1 reads MNHEY; CDR2 reads SVGAGI. Trimming cost V 7 bases and J 3 bases, with 13 bases left between them. CDR3 nucleotides: TGTGCCAGCATCTCGGGAAGGAGCTACAATGAGCAGTTCTTC. As protein: CASISGRSYNEQFF.

The V gene is TRBV2, the J gene TRBJ2-3; a possible D gene is TRBD2 (5 bases). Germline CDR1 reads SNHLY; CDR2 reads FYNNEI. The CDR3 spans 18 residues. Trimming cost V 1 base and J 0 bases, with 17 bases left between them. The CDR3 bases are TGTGCCAGCAGTGAAGTGGGCGGGCACAGACTAAGCACAGATACGCAGTATTTT. Translating gives CASSEVGGHRLSTDTQYF.

V usage is TRBV27 and J usage is TRBJ2-1, with D maybe TRBD1 (5 bases). The V and J ends lost 3 bases and 8 bases respectively, with 11 bases between them. The CDR3 is 13 residues long. From germline, CDR1 is MNHEY and CDR2 SMNVEV (reference sequence). Here the CDR3 DNA reads TGTGCCAGCAGTTTGTCAGGGTTTGATGAGCAGTTCTTC. This translates into CASSLSGFDEQFF.

Only a few counts were recorded for this clone. The gene calls are TRBV5-1 and TRBJ2-7; D not resolved. V lost 4 bases to trimming and J lost 5 bases, with 19 bases between them. CDR3 size: 15 residues. CDR1 and CDR2 from the germline V gene are SGHRS and YFSETQ. The CDR3 protein is CASSPPDTNNHEQYF. The CDR3, as DNA: TGCGCCAGCAGCCCCCCTGACACCAATAACCACGAGCAGTACTTC.

V gene TRBV7-2 combines with J gene TRBJ2-6; tentative D call: TRBD2 (5 bases). The germline gives CDR1 SGHTA, CDR2 FQGNSA. Trimming cost V 2 bases and J 13 bases, with 9 bases left between them. This CDR3 region has 12 residues. The CDR3: CASSLPRGVLTF. The DNA for the CDR3 is TGTGCCAGCAGCTTACCTCGAGGGGTCCTGACTTTC.

The chain has TRBV6-4 and TRBJ2-1, with TRBD2 matching over 10 bases. Per germline, CDR1 MRHNA and CDR2 SNTAGT. Unmatched junction bases numbered 7, after V lost 2 bases and J lost 0 bases. The CDR3 contains 18 residues. The CDR3 DNA reads TGTGCCAGCAGTGACATAGCGGGGGGCCCCACCTCCTACAATGAGCAGTTCTTC. Its translation: CASSDIAGGPTSYNEQFF.

This clone has just one count. The chain employs TRBV7-9 and TRBJ2-7, with D maybe TRBD1 (6 bases). The CDR3 totals 13 residues. Germline values: CDR1 SEHNR, CDR2 FQNEAQ (reference sequence). Trimming took 8 bases from V and 0 from J, leaving 11 bases between them. The CDR3 spells CASRIQGSYEQYF. For the CDR3, the DNA is TGTGCCAGCCGAATACAGGGCTCCTACGAGCAGTACTTC.

The gene calls are TRBV7-2 and TRBJ1-2; possible D gene TRBD1, 6 bases. Germline values: CDR1 SGHTA, CDR2 FQGNSA. V lost 3 bases to trimming and J lost 7 bases, with 18 bases between them. The CDR3 has 15 residues. The CDR3 DNA is TGTGCCAGCAGCTTGGCGACAGGTGCCTTGGGTGGCTACACCTTC. Its protein is CASSLATGALGGYTF.

The DNA for the CDR3 is TGTGCCAGCAGCTTAGGAGGGGAGGGCCAGGGGGAAAAACTGTTTTTT. This codes for CASSLGGEGQGEKLFF. This sequence joins TRBV11-2 and TRBJ1-4; perhaps TRBD1 as D (6 bases). From germline, CDR1 is SGHAT and CDR2 FQNNGV. V dropped 1 base and J dropped 8 bases, with 17 bases sitting between them. The CDR3 has 16 residues.

The rearrangement joins TRBV3-1 (or the pseudogene TRBV3-2) to TRBJ1-4; 7 bases align to TRBD1. Trimming at V came to 2 bases and at J to 1 base, leaving 4 bases not matched to a gene. The length of the CDR3 is 16 residues. Germline CDR1 is LGHDT and CDR2 is YNNKEL (reference sequence). CDR3 sequence: CASSQTYRGTNEKLFF. In nucleotides, the CDR3 is TGTGCCAGCAGCCAAACGTACAGGGGAACTAATGAAAAACTGTTTTTT.

This rearrangement joins TRBV14 to TRBJ2-1; 10 nucleotides match TRBD1. With V trimmed by 2 bases and J by 4 bases, 14 bases remained unmatched. CDR1 is SGHDN and CDR2 is FVKESK in the germline V gene. This CDR3 has 19 residues. Written as DNA, the CDR3 is TGTGCCAGCAGCCAACTCCGTGGACAGGGGGGAGCCAAGTACAATGAGCAGTTCTTC. Protein: CASSQLRGQGGAKYNEQFF. The full variable domain, completed using reference TRBV14 and TRBJ2-1, is EAGVTQFPSHSVIEKGQTVTLRCDPISGHDNLYWYRRVMGKEIKFLLHFVKESKQDESGMPNNRFLAERTGGTYSTLKVQPAELEDSGVYFCASSQLRGQGGAKYNEQFFGPGTRLTVL.

This chain uses TRBV18 with TRBJ1-1; D uncertain. The CDR3 extends over 12 amino acids. Germline loops: CDR1 KGHSH, CDR2 LQKENI. V lost 2 bases, J lost 6 bases, and 7 bases lay in between. The CDR3 sequence: CASSPGPAEAFF. In nucleotides, the CDR3 is TGTGCCAGCTCACCAGGCCCCGCTGAAGCTTTCTTT.

The CDR3 loop reads CASGLDRDGQPQHF. The CDR3 nucleotides are TGTGCTAGTGGTTTGGACAGGGACGGTCAGCCCCAGCATTTT. V is TRBV12-5 and J is TRBJ1-5; D is perhaps TRBD1 (6 bases). The CDR3 spans 14 residues. V was pared by 1 base and J by 6 bases, with 10 bases between. CDR1 LGHNT and CDR2 FRNRAP come from the germline V gene.

This clone appeared a few times. The V and J genes are TRBV9 and TRBJ2-2; possible D gene TRBD2, 5 bases. The CDR3 covers 16 residues. The germline V and J ends were trimmed by 0 bases and 4 bases, with 13 bases remaining between them. The germline V gene encodes CDR1 SGDLS and CDR2 YYNGEE. The CDR3, as DNA: TGTGCCAGCAGCGTAGATCTGGGCGAGGGCACCGGGGAGCTGTTTTTT. Amino acid sequence: CASSVDLGEGTGELFF.

The chain has TRBV4-2 and TRBJ1-4; tentatively, D is TRBD1 (6 bases). In germline, CDR1 is LGHNA, CDR2 YNFKEQ. This CDR3 has 12 residues. Trimming removed 7 bases at V and 6 bases at J, with 9 bases between. The CDR3, as DNA: TGTGCCAGCACCGGACAGTATGAAAAACTGTTTTTT. Its protein is CASTGQYEKLFF.

The gene calls are TRBV5-1 and TRBJ2-7; 9 nucleotides match TRBD1. Germline V gene sequence: CDR1 SGHRS, CDR2 YFSETQ. Germline trimming cut 2 bases from V and 5 bases from J; bases unmatched to any gene: 11. CDR3 size: 16 residues. In DNA, the CDR3 is TGCGCCAGCAGCTTAACTACCGGGACAGGGATCCACGAGCAGTACTTC. Amino acids: CASSLTTGTGIHEQYF.